One sample yielded the 28 T cell receptor beta chains listed below, sequenced in a study of T cells after somatic rescue of genetic block. Sequencing used immunoSEQ multiplex PCR; TCRdb keeps in-frame clones, though not all of them. The sample shows 70,000 or so clones, 85% to 95% of them seen only once. Material: peripheral blood mononuclear cells (PBMCs). The receptor source for this set is a man aged 35 to 55.

This rearrangement joins TRBV6-5 to TRBJ1-3; D gene ambiguous. The ends were cut back, 4 bases at V and 0 bases at J, with 13 bases in the middle. CDR3 size: 16 residues. Germline V gene sequence: CDR1 MNHEY, CDR2 SVGAGI. The chain's CDR3 is CASSSWRANSGNTIYF. The DNA for the CDR3 is TGTGCCAGCAGTTCATGGAGGGCCAACTCTGGAAACACCATATATTTT.

The gene calls are TRBV4-2 and TRBJ2-5; D unclear. This CDR3 has 13 amino acids. CDR1 and CDR2 from the germline V gene are LGHNA and YNFKEQ. Trimming took 0 bases from V and 3 from J, leaving 5 bases between them. In DNA form, the CDR3 reads TGTGCCAGCAGCCAAGATGGCGAAGAGACCCAGTACTTC. Encoded protein: CASSQDGEETQYF.

The chain combines TRBV10-3 with TRBJ2-1; 11 bases are shared with TRBD1. V lost 8 bases, J lost 6 bases, and 0 bases stayed unmatched. The CDR3 is made up of 12 amino acids. Germline assignment: CDR1 ENHRY and CDR2 SYGVKD. CDR3 amino acids: CAIGTGGNEQFF. The CDR3 nucleotides are TGTGCCATCGGGACAGGGGGCAATGAGCAGTTCTTC.

CDR3 region: CASILPPHTEAFF. The CDR3 DNA follows: TGTGCCAGCATCCTCCCTCCTCACACTGAAGCTTTCTTT. This chain joins TRBV28 and TRBJ1-1, with unresolved D. Germline V gene sequence: CDR1 MDHEN, CDR2 SYDVKM. This CDR3 spans 13 amino acids. Trimming took 7 bases from V and 3 from J, leaving 12 bases between them.

V usage is TRBV6-1 and J usage is TRBJ1-3; tentative D call: TRBD1 (6 bases). The V gene lost 4 bases and the J gene lost 2 bases, with 15 bases spanning the gap. This CDR3 is built from 16 residues. From germline, CDR1 is MNHNS and CDR2 SASEGT. The CDR3 DNA reads as TGTGCCAGCAGTGCTGGACAGACCTCCCCTGGAAACACCATATATTTT. It yields the protein CASSAGQTSPGNTIYF.

The gene calls are TRBV6-5 and TRBJ1-1; D perhaps matches TRBD1 (6 bases). V was trimmed by 5 bases and J by 0 bases, leaving 13 bases between them. The CDR3 has 15 residues. Germline CDR1 MNHEY, CDR2 SVGAGI. CDR3 nucleotide sequence: TGTGCCAGCAGTAAGGGGGGAGGGCTGAACACTGAAGCTTTCTTT. It specifies CASSKGGGLNTEAFF.

The chain employs TRBV11-2 and TRBJ1-2; maybe TRBD1 (6 bases). CDR1 is SGHAT and CDR2 is FQNNGV in the germline V gene. This CDR3 has 15 amino acids. The V gene lost 6 bases and the J gene lost 7 bases, with 21 bases spanning the gap. CDR3 coding DNA: TGTGCCAGCAGTACCTTCACTGGGACATTGGCTGGCTACACCTTC. The encoded protein is CASSTFTGTLAGYTF.

This clone is a singleton in its sample. The chain joins TRBV2 to TRBJ2-1; D call uncertain. The CDR3 runs to 12 residues. V gave up 1 base and J gave up 6 bases, with 4 bases separating them. The germline CDR1 and CDR2 sequences are SNHLY and FYNNEI. The CDR3 region has the DNA TGTGCCAGCAGTGAAGGGAGCAATGAGCAGTTCTTC. It is translated as CASSEGSNEQFF.

This sequence joins TRBV30 and TRBJ2-2; D call uncertain. The CDR3 has 14 residues. V was clipped by 3 bases and J by 0 bases, with 8 bases between them. Per the germline V gene, CDR1 is GTSNPN and CDR2 is SVGIG (reference sequence). CDR3 bases: TGTGCCTGGAGCGCCGGATCGAACACCGGGGAGCTGTTTTTT. This codes for CAWSAGSNTGELFF. The full variable domain, its missing parts supplied by reference TRBV30 and TRBJ2-2, is SQTIHQWPATLVQPVGSPLSLECTVEGTSNPNLYWYRQAAGRGLQLLFYSVGIGQISSEVPQNLSASRPQDRQFILSSKKLLLSDSGFYLCAWSAGSNTGELFFGEGSRLTVL.

The chain has TRBV2 and TRBJ2-5; 7 bases are a match to TRBD1. The end of the DNA is better explained by TRBJ2-7, so the J call may be wrong. Germline V CDR1 and CDR2: SNHLY, FYNNEI. This CDR3 has 13 residues. The CDR3 spells CASSPGQIYEQYF. CDR3 nucleotide sequence: TGTGCCAGCAGCCCGGGACAGATTTACGAGCAGTACTTC.

V gene TRBV30 combines with J gene TRBJ1-4, with a weak D call TRBD1 (5 bases). This CDR3 comprises 12 residues. V lost 3 bases to trimming and J lost 6 bases, with 8 bases between them. Germline V gene sequence: CDR1 GTSNPN, CDR2 SVGIG (reference sequence). The CDR3 spells CAWSQGDEKLFF. CDR3 nucleotide sequence: TGTGCCTGGAGCCAGGGAGATGAAAAACTGTTTTTT.

This clone has just one count. This chain uses TRBV28 with TRBJ2-7; 8 bases agree with TRBD1. This CDR3 has 12 residues. The V gene end was trimmed by 8 bases and the J gene end by 4 bases; junction bases not matched to a gene: 4. The V gene's germline CDR1 is MDHEN and CDR2 SYDVKM. The CDR3 DNA sequence: TGTGCCAGCGGGGACAGGCCATACGAGCAGTACTTC. Protein sequence: CASGDRPYEQYF.

The rearrangement uses TRBV29-1 and TRBJ1-1; D is undetermined. The CDR3 has 14 amino acids. Trimming removed 2 bases at V and 1 base at J, with 11 bases between. CDR1 SQVTM and CDR2 ANQGSEA come from the germline V gene. The CDR3 DNA follows: TGCAGCGTTGAACCGTCGGCCGGGAACACTGAAGCTTTCTTT. Translated, it gives CSVEPSAGNTEAFF.

In this sample, this clone turned up once. The CDR3 spells CASSRPAGQDSGANVLTF. The CDR3 bases are TGTGCCAGCAGCCGACCGGCAGGCCAAGACTCTGGGGCCAACGTCCTGACTTTC. This chain connects TRBV27 to TRBJ2-6; the D is unclear. V dropped 6 bases and J dropped 0 bases, with 18 bases sitting between them. Germline V lookup: CDR1 MNHEY, CDR2 SMNVEV (reference sequence). CDR3 size: 18 residues.

This clone has a handful of counts. The V gene is TRBV2, the J gene TRBJ2-5; 9 nucleotides align to TRBD2. This CDR3 comprises 13 residues. J gave up 4 bases and V 10 bases, and 7 bases lay outside the gene matches. CDR1 SNHLY and CDR2 FYNNEI come from the germline V gene. CDR3 coding DNA: TGTGCCACGGCGGGACTAGCAGGAGAGACCCAGTACTTC. Residues: CATAGLAGETQYF.

The CDR3 is CASSEALPGTGLYEQYF. As DNA, the CDR3 is TGTGCCAGCAGTGAAGCGCTACCCGGGACAGGGCTCTACGAGCAGTACTTC. The rearrangement uses TRBV6-1 and TRBJ2-7; TRBD1 aligns across 9 bases. Trimming cost V 0 bases and J 3 bases; bases outside gene matches: 9. From germline, CDR1 is MNHNS and CDR2 SASEGT. The CDR3 loop spans 17 amino acids.

The chain is built from TRBV5-6 and TRBJ2-7; 7 nucleotides agree with TRBD1. Trimming took 4 bases from V and 0 from J; bases not matched to a gene: 10. The CDR3 has 16 residues. Germline V gives CDR1 SGHDT, CDR2 YYEEEE. The CDR3: CASSLLGDRDSYEQYF. The CDR3 DNA is TGTGCCAGCAGCCTCCTCGGAGACAGGGACTCCTACGAGCAGTACTTC.

The V and J genes are TRBV5-6 and TRBJ2-7; a weak D match, TRBD1 (5 bases). V was trimmed by 1 base and J by 3 bases, leaving 11 bases between them. Germline V gene data show CDR1 as SGHDT and CDR2 as YYEEEE. CDR3 length: 14 residues. The CDR3 nucleotides read TGTGCCAGCAGCTTGAGGTCAGGGCTCTACGAGCAGTACTTC. It translates to CASSLRSGLYEQYF.

This clone has just one count. CDR3 residues: CASSPGTSGSYREQFF. The CDR3 region has the DNA TGTGCCAGCAGCCCCGGGACTAGCGGGAGCTATCGAGAGCAGTTCTTC. The rearrangement links TRBV28 to TRBJ2-1; 14 bases are shared with TRBD2. The germline CDR1 and CDR2 sequences are MDHEN and SYDVKM. Trimming removed 6 bases from V and 10 bases from J; junction bases left unmatched: 11. There are 16 residues in the CDR3.

This chain connects TRBV4-1 to TRBJ1-5, with D tentatively TRBD1 (6 bases). Trimming left V 1 base short and J 4 bases short, with 8 bases between. The length of the CDR3 is 14 residues. Looked up from germline, CDR1 is MGHRA and CDR2 is YSYEKL. The CDR3 protein is CASSQGQANQPQHF. For the CDR3, the DNA is TGCGCCAGCAGCCAAGGACAGGCGAATCAGCCCCAGCATTTT.

The J gene is TRBJ1-1, the V gene TRBV7-8, with a tentative D call TRBD1 (6 bases). The germline V and J ends were trimmed by 0 bases and 4 bases, with 12 bases remaining between them. The length of the CDR3 is 15 residues. Germline values: CDR1 SGHVS, CDR2 FQNEAQ. The CDR3 region is CASSLAGGPGTEAFF. The CDR3 coding sequence is TGTGCCAGCAGCTTAGCTGGGGGGCCGGGCACTGAAGCTTTCTTT.

The chain couples TRBV7-3 to TRBJ2-2, with 7 positions matching TRBD2. The V segment lost 4 bases and the J segment 0 bases; nucleotides outside the gene matches: 5. Germline assignment: CDR1 SGHTA and CDR2 FQGTGA. The CDR3 is 16 residues long. The chain's CDR3 is CASSSPGTTNTGELFF. The CDR3, as DNA: TGTGCCAGCAGCTCCCCCGGGACTACGAACACCGGGGAGCTGTTTTTT. The full variable domain, its missing parts supplied by reference TRBV7-3 and TRBJ2-2, is GAGVSQTPSNKVTEKGKYVELRCDPISGHTALYWYRQSLGQGPEFLIYFQGTGAADDSGLPNDRFFAVRPEGSVSTLKIQRTERGDSAVYLCASSSPGTTNTGELFFGEGSRLTVL.

The V and J genes are TRBV6-1 and TRBJ1-6; 8 bases match TRBD1. The CDR3 length is 15 residues. V shed 3 bases, J shed 8 bases, and the junction held 6 bases outside the gene matches. Germline V gene lookup returns CDR1 MNHNS and CDR2 SASEGT. This CDR3 is CASSDETGAYSPLHF. The CDR3 bases are TGTGCCAGCAGTGATGAGACAGGGGCTTATTCACCCCTCCACTTT.

CDR3: CASTNNPGLSRAILNTEAFF. The CDR3 DNA follows: TGTGCCAGTACCAATAACCCGGGATTAAGTCGTGCCATCCTGAACACTGAAGCTTTCTTT. The chain employs TRBV19 and TRBJ1-1, with D uncertain. This CDR3 comprises 20 residues. Trimming removed 7 bases from V and 0 bases from J, with 30 bases in between. Looked up from germline, CDR1 is LNHDA and CDR2 is SQIVND (reference sequence).

The chain couples TRBV19 to TRBJ1-1; D is perhaps TRBD1 (5 bases). The V gene lost 5 bases and the J gene lost 11 bases, with 27 bases spanning the gap. The CDR3 contains 16 residues. The V gene's germline CDR1 is LNHDA and CDR2 SQIVND (reference sequence). CDR3 protein: CASSPNTVRASADAFF. DNA of the CDR3: TGTGCCAGTAGTCCTAACACCGTCAGGGCTTCCGCGGACGCTTTCTTT.

The V and J genes are TRBV5-1 and TRBJ2-7; 11 bases are a match to TRBD2. This CDR3 region has 15 residues. V lost 0 bases, J lost 7 bases, and 6 bases stayed unmatched. Germline V gene data show CDR1 as SGHRS and CDR2 as YFSETQ. CDR3 sequence reads: CASSLAGLAGGEQYF. CDR3 coding DNA: TGCGCCAGCAGCTTGGCCGGCCTAGCGGGAGGTGAGCAGTACTTC.

The chain uses TRBV29-1 and TRBJ2-5; D not resolved. V was trimmed by 2 bases and J by 1 base, leaving 11 bases between them. The germline CDR1 and CDR2 sequences are SQVTM and ANQGSEA. The CDR3 sequence is 14 residues long. CDR3 loop: CSVEPRLTQETQYF. The CDR3 region has the DNA TGCAGCGTTGAACCGCGCTTAACCCAAGAGACCCAGTACTTC.

The V and J genes are TRBV7-9 and TRBJ2-6, with TRBD1 as a possible D gene (5 bases). CDR3 size: 18 residues. Per germline, CDR1 SEHNR and CDR2 FQNEAQ (reference sequence). V was clipped by 0 bases and J by 0 bases, with 12 bases between them. The CDR3 region is CASSLATDLRSGANVLTF. The CDR3 nucleotides read TGTGCCAGCAGCTTAGCGACAGACCTTCGCTCTGGGGCCAACGTCCTGACTTTC.